This T cell receptor beta chain is drawn from a study of blood T cell repertoires in COVID-19. Study details: Sites across the United States, Italy and Spain contributed samples from acute and convalescent COVID-19.

Some clones are missing from TCRdb's copy, which holds only in-frame ones; the method was immunoSEQ multiplex PCR. The table shows some 400,000 clones, with 70% to 90% occurring only once. The sequence derives from a man aged 30 to 39 who had recovered from COVID-19. Source material: PBMCs or T cells enriched from blood (not recorded which).

This CDR3 is CASSYRTGEAGELFF. The CDR3 nucleotides are TGTGCCAGCAGCTACCGGACAGGGGAGGCCGGGGAGCTGTTTTTT. The chain joins TRBV13 to TRBJ2-2; TRBD1 matches at 9 bases. V shed 4 bases and J 6 bases; nucleotides not matched to a gene: 6. Germline V gene lookup returns CDR1 PRHDT and CDR2 FYEKMQ (reference sequence). There are 15 residues in the CDR3.